This T cell receptor (beta chain) was obtained from a study of T cells after yellow fever vaccination. MiXCR, applied by TCRdb to the 5' RACE reads, yields one record per CDR3 protein. In the table there are some 320,000 distinct CDR3 sequences, approximately 8% of which are singletons. This clonotype has more than one count but fewer than ten. This CDR3 comprises 13 residues. The germline CDR1 and CDR2 sequences are MNHNS and SASEGT. Trimming took off 8 bases at V and 9 bases at J, with 17 bases between the two ends. This chain links TRBV6-1 with TRBJ1-5; tentative D call: TRBD1 (5 bases). The receptor's source is a man younger than 30 who received the YFV17D yellow fever vaccine. This specimen was CD4+ T cells sorted from PBMCs, taken 5 days after the yellow fever booster vaccination. The CDR3 is CASADSRFRPQHF. CDR3 sequence (DNA): TGTGCCAGCGCTGACAGTCGCTTTCGGCCCCAGCATTTT.